Listed below are T cell receptor beta chains from one sample, sequenced in a study of T cell responses to AZD1222 COVID-19 vaccine. Repertoires were generated with immunoSEQ multiplex PCR, while TCRdb's copy carries only in-frame clones and drops some. This table holds 160,000 or so clones, over 80% found once. Sequenced here: peripheral blood, sampled 28 days after the second AZD1222 dose. Receptor source: an adult who received the AZD1222 COVID-19 vaccine. Both conserved end residues are part of each CDR3. The order of the fields is D gene, J gene, V gene, clone size, CDR3 DNA, CDR3 protein. The D gene is left open where the match is weak. The listing skips clone size in some rows; elsewhere it reads once, few, many or a size class.

d_call: NA; j_call: TRBJ2-3; v_call: TRBV5-1; clone_size: once; cdr3_nt: TGCGCCAGCAGCTTGGGGGACACCACAGATACGCAGTATTTT; cdr3_aa: CASSLGDTTDTQYF
d_call: NA; j_call: TRBJ2-3; v_call: TRBV5-1; clone_size: NA; cdr3_nt: TGCGCCAGCAGCTTGGAGAGGGGGGTCGGGGATACGCAGTATTTT; cdr3_aa: CASSLERGVGDTQYF
d_call: NA; j_call: TRBJ1-1; v_call: TRBV6-5; clone_size: NA; cdr3_nt: TGTGCCAGTACCACGGGACCCAATGAAGCTTTCTTT; cdr3_aa: CASTTGPNEAFF
d_call: NA; j_call: TRBJ1-4; v_call: TRBV23-1; clone_size: NA; cdr3_nt: TGCGCCAGCAGGTGTATGGAAGTGTTTTTT; cdr3_aa: CASRCMEVFF
d_call: TRBD2; j_call: TRBJ2-5; v_call: TRBV6-5; clone_size: NA; cdr3_nt: TGTGCCAGCACTCCGACTAGCGGGGTGCAAGAGACCCAGTACTTC; cdr3_aa: CASTPTSGVQETQYF
d_call: TRBD1; j_call: TRBJ1-1; v_call: TRBV7-9; clone_size: NA; cdr3_nt: TGTGCCAGCAGCTCCCCACCGGGACAGGGATTGAACACTGAAGCTTTCTTT; cdr3_aa: CASSSPPGQGLNTEAFF
d_call: NA; j_call: TRBJ2-7; v_call: TRBV28; clone_size: NA; cdr3_nt: TGTGCAGCAGGAGGTCTGAGGGAGCAGTACTTC; cdr3_aa: CAAGGLREQYF
d_call: NA; j_call: TRBJ2-7; v_call: TRBV9; clone_size: NA; cdr3_nt: TGTGCCAGCAGCCTGAGACAAGGGGACGAGCAGTACTTC; cdr3_aa: CASSLRQGDEQYF
d_call: TRBD2; j_call: TRBJ2-1; v_call: TRBV29-1; clone_size: few; cdr3_nt: TGCAGCGTTGAGCGGGGGGGGTACAATGAGCAGTTCTTC; cdr3_aa: CSVERGGYNEQFF
d_call: NA; j_call: TRBJ2-6; v_call: TRBV7-2; clone_size: NA; cdr3_nt: TGTGCCAGCAGCCAAGAAGCCTCTGGGGCCAACGTCCTGACTTTC; cdr3_aa: CASSQEASGANVLTF
d_call: NA; j_call: TRBJ1-2; v_call: TRBV19; clone_size: NA; cdr3_nt: TGTGCCAGTAGTGTCAGGGCCACCACTAACTATGGCTACACCTTC; cdr3_aa: CASSVRATTNYGYTF
d_call: NA; j_call: TRBJ1-2; v_call: TRBV29-1; clone_size: NA; cdr3_nt: TGCAGCTCCCTTGAAAGGTTTGATGGCTACACCTTC; cdr3_aa: CSSLERFDGYTF
d_call: NA; j_call: TRBJ2-4; v_call: TRBV4-3; clone_size: NA; cdr3_nt: TGCGCCAGCAGCCAAGATGTAGAACCACTAGCCAAAAACATTCAGTACTTC; cdr3_aa: CASSQDVEPLAKNIQYF
d_call: NA; j_call: TRBJ2-5; v_call: TRBV7-9; clone_size: NA; cdr3_nt: TGTGCCAGCAGCACGCGTGGGTGGGAGACCCAGTACTTC; cdr3_aa: CASSTRGWETQYF
d_call: NA; j_call: TRBJ2-7; v_call: TRBV28; clone_size: NA; cdr3_nt: TGTGCCAGCAGACGCCGCTACGAGCAGTACTTC; cdr3_aa: CASRRRYEQYF
d_call: TRBD2; j_call: TRBJ2-5; v_call: TRBV5-1; clone_size: NA; cdr3_nt: TGCGCCAGCAGACCAAGGACTAGCGGGAATAAGACCCAGTACTTC; cdr3_aa: CASRPRTSGNKTQYF
d_call: NA; j_call: TRBJ2-2; v_call: TRBV4-3; clone_size: NA; cdr3_nt: TGCGCCAGCAGCCAAGCGTCCCTCGGCGGGGAGCTGTTTTTT; cdr3_aa: CASSQASLGGELFF
d_call: TRBD1; j_call: TRBJ2-3; v_call: TRBV9; clone_size: NA; cdr3_nt: TGTGCCAGCAGCTCTACGGGACAGGGAAGAGATACGCAGTATTTT; cdr3_aa: CASSSTGQGRDTQYF
d_call: NA; j_call: TRBJ2-1; v_call: TRBV19; clone_size: NA; cdr3_nt: TGTGCCAGTAGTATCGATATTGGAGCGGCCTCCTACAATGAGCAGTTCTTC; cdr3_aa: CASSIDIGAASYNEQFF
d_call: NA; j_call: TRBJ2-3; v_call: TRBV12-5; clone_size: NA; cdr3_nt: TGTGCTAGTGGTGCCGCGGGGCTGGGACACACAGATACGCAGTATTTT; cdr3_aa: CASGAAGLGHTDTQYF
d_call: NA; j_call: TRBJ2-1; v_call: TRBV24-1; clone_size: few; cdr3_nt: TGTGCCACCAGTGATCCGGGGCCAGGAGACCATGAGCAGTTCTTC; cdr3_aa: CATSDPGPGDHEQFF
d_call: TRBD2; j_call: TRBJ2-2; v_call: TRBV5-6; clone_size: NA; cdr3_nt: TGTGCCAGCAGCTTGGAAGGGACTAGCGGTTGGAGGACCGGGGAGCTGTTTTTT; cdr3_aa: CASSLEGTSGWRTGELFF
d_call: TRBD1; j_call: TRBJ1-2; v_call: TRBV12-3/TRBV12-4; clone_size: once; cdr3_nt: TGTGCCAGCAGTTCGGGGACAGTCTATGGCTACACCTTC; cdr3_aa: CASSSGTVYGYTF
d_call: NA; j_call: TRBJ1-2; v_call: TRBV7-9; clone_size: NA; cdr3_nt: TGTGCCAGCAGCTTAGAGACAGATGGCTACACCTTC; cdr3_aa: CASSLETDGYTF
d_call: TRBD1; j_call: TRBJ1-1; v_call: TRBV24-1; clone_size: NA; cdr3_nt: TGTGCCACCAGTGATTCGAGGGGGCCAAACACTGAAGCTTTCTTT; cdr3_aa: CATSDSRGPNTEAFF
d_call: NA; j_call: TRBJ2-1; v_call: TRBV19; clone_size: NA; cdr3_nt: TGTGCCAGTAGCATCTGGGCGGACCCAAGCTCCTACAATGAGCAGTTCTTC; cdr3_aa: CASSIWADPSSYNEQFF
d_call: NA; j_call: TRBJ2-7; v_call: TRBV18; clone_size: few; cdr3_nt: TGTGCCAGCTCACCATCCCCAGCATCCTACGAGCAGTACTTC; cdr3_aa: CASSPSPASYEQYF
d_call: TRBD1; j_call: TRBJ1-1; v_call: TRBV29-1; clone_size: NA; cdr3_nt: TGCAGCGTGAAACAGGGGTCGAACACTGAAGCTTTCTTT; cdr3_aa: CSVKQGSNTEAFF
d_call: NA; j_call: TRBJ2-1; v_call: TRBV24-1; clone_size: once; cdr3_nt: TGTGCCACCAGTGGCCTAGGGGGAGGGCCCGGCAATGAGCAGTTCTTC; cdr3_aa: CATSGLGGGPGNEQFF
d_call: NA; j_call: TRBJ1-1; v_call: TRBV9; clone_size: NA; cdr3_nt: TGTGCCAGCAGCGTAGGGGGGCAGGGCGGCACTGAAGCTTTCTTT; cdr3_aa: CASSVGGQGGTEAFF
d_call: TRBD1; j_call: TRBJ1-2; v_call: TRBV10-3; clone_size: once; cdr3_nt: TGTGCCATCGGGGAGGACAGGGACTATGGCTACACCTTC; cdr3_aa: CAIGEDRDYGYTF
d_call: TRBD2; j_call: TRBJ2-1; v_call: TRBV29-1; clone_size: NA; cdr3_nt: TGCAGCGCCCGGAGCCTAGCGGGAGGGCCCGGTGAGCAGTTCTTC; cdr3_aa: CSARSLAGGPGEQFF
d_call: TRBD1; j_call: TRBJ1-2; v_call: TRBV10-3; clone_size: NA; cdr3_nt: TGTGCCATCAGTGATGGGACAGGGAATAACTATGGCTACACCTTC; cdr3_aa: CAISDGTGNNYGYTF
d_call: NA; j_call: TRBJ2-3; v_call: TRBV7-9; clone_size: NA; cdr3_nt: TGTGCCAGCAGCTCTATAGTTTCGGATACGCAGTATTTT; cdr3_aa: CASSSIVSDTQYF
d_call: TRBD1; j_call: TRBJ1-5; v_call: TRBV6-5; clone_size: NA; cdr3_nt: TGTGCCAGCAGTACCGGGGGACAGAATCAGCCCCAGCATTTT; cdr3_aa: CASSTGGQNQPQHF
d_call: NA; j_call: TRBJ2-5; v_call: TRBV19; clone_size: NA; cdr3_nt: TGTGCCAGTAGTGTGTCAGGGATGCAAGAGACCCAGTACTTC; cdr3_aa: CASSVSGMQETQYF
d_call: NA; j_call: TRBJ1-2; v_call: TRBV11-2; clone_size: NA; cdr3_nt: TGTGCCAGCAGCTTAGGCGGCACGGCCAACTATGGCTACACCTTC; cdr3_aa: CASSLGGTANYGYTF
d_call: NA; j_call: TRBJ2-1; v_call: TRBV24-1; clone_size: NA; cdr3_nt: TGTGCCACCAGTGATTCAGGGACCTACAATGAGCAGTTCTTC; cdr3_aa: CATSDSGTYNEQFF
d_call: NA; j_call: TRBJ1-1; v_call: TRBV19; clone_size: NA; cdr3_nt: TGTGCCAGTAGTATAACCCCTGGCGGGGGGGGGACTGAAGCTTTCTTT; cdr3_aa: CASSITPGGGGTEAFF
d_call: NA; j_call: TRBJ2-5; v_call: TRBV5-1; clone_size: NA; cdr3_nt: TGCGCCAGCAGCTTGGACCTAGCTCAAGAGACCCAGTACTTC; cdr3_aa: CASSLDLAQETQYF
d_call: TRBD2; j_call: TRBJ2-7; v_call: TRBV7-3; clone_size: NA; cdr3_nt: TGTGCCAGCAGCTTAACGGGGGGGACGCCCGGAGAGCAGTACTTC; cdr3_aa: CASSLTGGTPGEQYF
d_call: NA; j_call: TRBJ1-5; v_call: TRBV19; clone_size: NA; cdr3_nt: TGTGCCAGTAGTATAGGGTACTTGGGGGCCGCGAAAGAACGGGCTCAGCCCCAGCATTTT; cdr3_aa: CASSIGYLGAAKERAQPQHF
d_call: TRBD1; j_call: TRBJ1-2; v_call: TRBV15; clone_size: once; cdr3_nt: TGTGCCACCAGCAGCCCCCACGGACAGGGGAGGGATGGCTACACCTTC; cdr3_aa: CATSSPHGQGRDGYTF
d_call: NA; j_call: TRBJ2-7; v_call: TRBV4-2; clone_size: NA; cdr3_nt: TGTGCCAGCAGCCAAGTCTCCTACGAGCAGTACTTC; cdr3_aa: CASSQVSYEQYF
d_call: NA; j_call: TRBJ2-5; v_call: TRBV7-2; clone_size: few; cdr3_nt: TGTGCCAGCAGCTCAGGACCCGGAGAGACCCAGTACTTC; cdr3_aa: CASSSGPGETQYF
d_call: NA; j_call: TRBJ1-4; v_call: TRBV9; clone_size: NA; cdr3_nt: TGTGCCAGCAGCCCCGTCGGGGCTCGTGGGGAAAAACTGTTTTTT; cdr3_aa: CASSPVGARGEKLFF
d_call: NA; j_call: TRBJ2-7; v_call: TRBV7-9; clone_size: few; cdr3_nt: TGTGCCAGCGCCGGGGGGCTCGAGCAGTACTTC; cdr3_aa: CASAGGLEQYF
d_call: TRBD2; j_call: TRBJ2-3; v_call: TRBV7-3; clone_size: NA; cdr3_nt: TGTGCCAGCAGGGGGACTAACACAGATACGCAGTATTTT; cdr3_aa: CASRGTNTDTQYF
d_call: NA; j_call: TRBJ1-1; v_call: TRBV27; clone_size: once; cdr3_nt: TGTGCCAGCAGCAGGGACGAGTACACTGAAGCTTTCTTT; cdr3_aa: CASSRDEYTEAFF
d_call: NA; j_call: TRBJ1-6; v_call: TRBV3-1/TRBV3-2; clone_size: NA; cdr3_nt: TGTGCCAGCAGCCAAGAAGTACAGGGAATACCCCTCCACTTT; cdr3_aa: CASSQEVQGIPLHF